The present entry profiles one T cell receptor beta chain with its context. Its antigen is unidentified. V dropped 2 bases and J dropped 4 bases, with 5 bases sitting between them. This CDR3 contains 12 residues. CDR1 and CDR2 (germline): KGHSH, LQKENI. This entry comes from a study of persistence of HIV-infected CD4 T cells. Findings and limits, study-wide: Antigen-responding cells were enriched for degenerate expanded CDR3beta sequences.

Sequencing used immunoSEQ version 4 in survey mode. The repertoire was sequenced with immunoSEQ multiplex PCR; TCRdb's copy has only in-frame clones and lacks some. The sample lists approximately 44,000 clones, more than 80% seen once, with about 0.94% in the top ten. This nonspecific control used anti-CD3/anti-CD28 bead stimulation of CD4+ T cells. Sorting of responding CD4+ T cells relied on upregulated CD40 ligand together with CD69. This material consisted of CD4+ T cells sorted from PBMCs after roughly 20-hour stimulation, taken from a patient who received antiretroviral therapy. This sequence originates from an adult man with HIV who was CMV-seropositive. This rearrangement joins TRBV18 to TRBJ1-2; D is unresolved. The CDR3 sequence is CASSPGVYGYTF. DNA for the CDR3: TGTGCCAGCTCACCAGGGGTCTATGGCTACACCTTC.